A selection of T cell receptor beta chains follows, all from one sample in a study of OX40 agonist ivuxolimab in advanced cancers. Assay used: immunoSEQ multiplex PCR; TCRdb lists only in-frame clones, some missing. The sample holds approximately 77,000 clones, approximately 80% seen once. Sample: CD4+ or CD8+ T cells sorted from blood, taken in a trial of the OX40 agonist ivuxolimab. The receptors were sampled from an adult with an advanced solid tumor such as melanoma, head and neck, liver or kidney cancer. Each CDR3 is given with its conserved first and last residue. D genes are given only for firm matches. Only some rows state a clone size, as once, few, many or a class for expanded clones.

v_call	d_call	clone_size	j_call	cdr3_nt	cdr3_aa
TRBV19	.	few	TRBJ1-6	TGTGCCAGTAGTCCCCTTGGGCGGGGGTCTAATTCACCCCTCCACTTT	CASSPLGRGSNSPLHF
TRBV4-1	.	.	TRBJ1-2	TGCGCCAGCAGCCAGAGGACAGCCCAACTTAACTATGGCTACACCTTC	CASSQRTAQLNYGYTF
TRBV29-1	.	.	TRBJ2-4	TGCAGCGTTGGAGAGGGGGCCAAAAACATTCAGTACTTC	CSVGEGAKNIQYF
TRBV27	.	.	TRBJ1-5	TGTGCCAGCAGTGTACAGGGTTGGTACAATCAGCCCCAGCATTTT	CASSVQGWYNQPQHF
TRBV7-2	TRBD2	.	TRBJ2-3	TGTGCCAGCAGTAGTAGCGGGAGGACAGATACGCAGTATTTT	CASSSSGRTDTQYF
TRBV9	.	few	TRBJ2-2	TGTGCCAGCAGCCGGGAGACAATCACCGGGGAGCTGTTTTTT	CASSRETITGELFF
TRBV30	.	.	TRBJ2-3	TGTGCCTGGAGTGTAACAGCAGATACGCAGTATTTT	CAWSVTADTQYF
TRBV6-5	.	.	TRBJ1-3	TGTGCCAGCACTCAGGGGTTATCTGGAAACACCATATATTTT	CASTQGLSGNTIYF
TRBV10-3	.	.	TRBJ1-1	TGTGCCACGGGACAAACGGACACTGAAGCTTTCTTT	CATGQTDTEAFF
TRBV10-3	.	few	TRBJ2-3	TGTGCCATCAGTGAACCACGGACAGATACGCAGTATTTT	CAISEPRTDTQYF
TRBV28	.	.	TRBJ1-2	TGTGCCAGCAGTTTAGTAGGATATGGCTACACCTTC	CASSLVGYGYTF
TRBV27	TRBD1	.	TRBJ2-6	TGTGCCAGCAGTTTTGGCAGGGGGCCATCTGGGGCCAACGTCCTGACTTTC	CASSFGRGPSGANVLTF
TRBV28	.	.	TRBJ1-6	TGTGCCAGCACCCCGGGCGGGGGGACTTCACCCCTCCACTTT	CASTPGGGTSPLHF
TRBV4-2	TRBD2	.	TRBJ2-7	TGTGCCAGCAGCCGCGGGACTAGCGGGACCAGTTCCTACGAGCAGTACTTC	CASSRGTSGTSSYEQYF
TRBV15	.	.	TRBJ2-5	TGTGCCACCAGCAGACCCGGGGCAGAAAGGGAGACCCAGTACTTC	CATSRPGAERETQYF
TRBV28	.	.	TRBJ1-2	TGTGCCAGCAGTTTATGGGTGGGGGGGGCCGAGGGCTACACCTTC	CASSLWVGGAEGYTF
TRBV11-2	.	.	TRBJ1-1	TGTGCCAGCAGAACTGGGCTGAACACTGAAGCTTTCTTT	CASRTGLNTEAFF
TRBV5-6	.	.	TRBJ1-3	TGTGCCAGCAGCTTGGCCCTGGCGAGCAGCACCATATATTTT	CASSLALASSTIYF
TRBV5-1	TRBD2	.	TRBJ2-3	TGCGCCAGCAGCGGACTAGCGGGCACAGATACGCAGTATTTT	CASSGLAGTDTQYF
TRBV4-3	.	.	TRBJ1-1	TGCGCCAGCAGCCAAGACTCATTTAAGGTAATGAACACTGAAGCTTTCTTT	CASSQDSFKVMNTEAFF
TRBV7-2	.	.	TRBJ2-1	TGTGCCAGCAGCTTAGCGCGATTAGCCAAACAGCAGTTCTTC	CASSLARLAKQQFF
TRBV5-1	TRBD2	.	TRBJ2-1	TGCGCCAGCAGTCCCCGGTCGGGCGGGAGCTCCTACAATGAGCAGTTCTTC	CASSPRSGGSSYNEQFF
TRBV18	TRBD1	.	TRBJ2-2	TGTGCCAGCTCACCACCCACAGGGGGCAACACCGGGGAGCTGTTTTTT	CASSPPTGGNTGELFF
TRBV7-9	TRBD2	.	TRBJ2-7	TGTGCCAGCAGCTCCACTAGCGGCCCCTACGAGCAGTACTTC	CASSSTSGPYEQYF
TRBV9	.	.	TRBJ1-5	TGTGCCAGCAGCGTAGGGGGCTCTCCCAATCAGCCCCAGCATTTT	CASSVGGSPNQPQHF
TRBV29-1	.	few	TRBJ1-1	TGCAGCGTGAGGGGGGTTATGAACACTGAAGCTTTCTTT	CSVRGVMNTEAFF